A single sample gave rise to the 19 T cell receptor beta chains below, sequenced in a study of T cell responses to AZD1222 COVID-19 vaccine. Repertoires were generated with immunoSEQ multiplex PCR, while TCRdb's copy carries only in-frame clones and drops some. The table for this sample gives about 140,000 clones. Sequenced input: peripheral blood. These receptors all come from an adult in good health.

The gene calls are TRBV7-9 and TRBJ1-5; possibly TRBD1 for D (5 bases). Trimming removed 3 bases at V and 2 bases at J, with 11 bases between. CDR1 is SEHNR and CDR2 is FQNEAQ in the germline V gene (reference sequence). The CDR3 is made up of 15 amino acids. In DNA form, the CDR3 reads TGTGCCAGCAGCTTTGGGCAGGGCGGCAATCAGCCCCAGCATTTT. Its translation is CASSFGQGGNQPQHF.

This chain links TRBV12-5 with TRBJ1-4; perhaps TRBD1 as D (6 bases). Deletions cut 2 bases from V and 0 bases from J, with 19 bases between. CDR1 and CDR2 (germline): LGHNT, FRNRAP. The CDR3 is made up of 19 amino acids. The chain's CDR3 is CASGLSVGGVPATNEKLFF. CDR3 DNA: TGTGCTAGTGGTTTGAGTGTAGGGGGGGTACCTGCAACTAATGAAAAACTGTTTTTT.

In DNA, the CDR3 is TGTGCCAGTTCGAGGGGTGGAGGAAACACCATATATTTT. Protein product: CASSRGGGNTIYF. The chain uses TRBV6-5 and TRBJ1-3; perhaps TRBD1 as D (5 bases). Trimming removed 9 bases from V and 4 bases from J, with 13 bases in between. The CDR3 runs 13 residues. Germline loops: CDR1 MNHEY, CDR2 SVGAGI.

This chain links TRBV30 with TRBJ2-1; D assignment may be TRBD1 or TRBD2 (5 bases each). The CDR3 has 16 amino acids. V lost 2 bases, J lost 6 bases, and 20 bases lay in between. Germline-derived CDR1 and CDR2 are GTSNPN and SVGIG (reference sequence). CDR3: CAWSMRGALQINEQFF. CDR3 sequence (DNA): TGTGCCTGGAGTATGAGGGGAGCCCTACAAATCAATGAGCAGTTCTTC.

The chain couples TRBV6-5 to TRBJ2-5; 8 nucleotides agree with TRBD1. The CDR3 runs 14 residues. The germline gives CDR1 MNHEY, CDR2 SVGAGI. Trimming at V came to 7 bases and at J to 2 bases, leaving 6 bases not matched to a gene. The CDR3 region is CASTEGQEQETQYF. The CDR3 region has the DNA TGTGCCAGCACAGAGGGACAGGAGCAAGAGACCCAGTACTTC.

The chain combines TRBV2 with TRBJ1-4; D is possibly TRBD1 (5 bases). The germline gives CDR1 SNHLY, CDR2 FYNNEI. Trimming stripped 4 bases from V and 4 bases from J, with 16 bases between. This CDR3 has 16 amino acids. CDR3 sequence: CASSGPPGGINEKLFF. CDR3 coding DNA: TGTGCCAGCAGTGGGCCCCCCGGGGGGATTAATGAAAAACTGTTTTTT.

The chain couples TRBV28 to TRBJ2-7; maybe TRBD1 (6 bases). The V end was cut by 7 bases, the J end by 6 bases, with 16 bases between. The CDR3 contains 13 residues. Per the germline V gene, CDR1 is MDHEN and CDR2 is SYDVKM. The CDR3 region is CASTAAGAGEQYF. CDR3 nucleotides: TGTGCCAGCACTGCGGCAGGGGCGGGCGAGCAGTACTTC.

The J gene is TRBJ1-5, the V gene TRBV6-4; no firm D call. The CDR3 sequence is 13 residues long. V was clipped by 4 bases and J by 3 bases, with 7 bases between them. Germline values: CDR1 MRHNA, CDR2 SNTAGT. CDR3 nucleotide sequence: TGTGCCAGCAGTGCTGGTACCAATCAGCCCCAGCATTTT. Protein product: CASSAGTNQPQHF.

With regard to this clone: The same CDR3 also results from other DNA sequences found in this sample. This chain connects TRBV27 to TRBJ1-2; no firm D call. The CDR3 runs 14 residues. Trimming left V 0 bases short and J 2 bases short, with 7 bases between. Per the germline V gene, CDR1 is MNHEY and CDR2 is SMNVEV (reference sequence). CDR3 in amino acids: CASSLSRRNYGYTF. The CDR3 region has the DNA TGTGCCAGCAGTTTATCGAGAAGGAACTATGGCTACACCTTC.

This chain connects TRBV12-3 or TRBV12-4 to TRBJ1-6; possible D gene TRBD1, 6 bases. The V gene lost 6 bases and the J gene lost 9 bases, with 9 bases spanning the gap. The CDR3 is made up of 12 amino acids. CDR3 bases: TGTGCCAGCAGGCCGACAGGTTCACCCCTCCACTTT. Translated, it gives CASRPTGSPLHF.

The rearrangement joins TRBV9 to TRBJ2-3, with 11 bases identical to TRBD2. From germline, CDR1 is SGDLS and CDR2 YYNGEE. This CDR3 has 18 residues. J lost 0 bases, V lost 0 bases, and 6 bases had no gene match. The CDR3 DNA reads TGTGCCAGCAGCGTAGCTACATCTAGCGGGGGGAGCACAGATACGCAGTATTTT. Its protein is CASSVATSSGGSTDTQYF.

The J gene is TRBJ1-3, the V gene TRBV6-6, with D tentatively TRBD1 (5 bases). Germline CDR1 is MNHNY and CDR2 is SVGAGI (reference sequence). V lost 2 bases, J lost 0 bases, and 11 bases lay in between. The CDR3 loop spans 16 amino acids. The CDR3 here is CASSYTSGASGNTIYF. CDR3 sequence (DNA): TGTGCCAGCAGTTACACCTCCGGGGCCTCTGGAAACACCATATATTTT.

CDR3 sequence: CATSRGDRSDYGYTF. CDR3 bases: TGTGCCACCAGCAGGGGGGACAGGAGCGACTATGGCTACACCTTC. V gene TRBV15 combines with J gene TRBJ1-2; TRBD1 matches at 8 bases. V shed 3 bases, J shed 3 bases, and the junction held 6 bases outside the gene matches. CDR1 LNHNV and CDR2 YYDKDF come from the germline V gene (reference sequence). This CDR3 has 15 amino acids.

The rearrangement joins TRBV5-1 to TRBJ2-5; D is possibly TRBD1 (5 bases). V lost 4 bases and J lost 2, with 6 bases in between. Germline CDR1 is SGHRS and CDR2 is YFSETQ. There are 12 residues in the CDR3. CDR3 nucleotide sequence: TGCGCCAGCAGCCAGGGTCAAGAGACCCAGTACTTC. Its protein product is CASSQGQETQYF.

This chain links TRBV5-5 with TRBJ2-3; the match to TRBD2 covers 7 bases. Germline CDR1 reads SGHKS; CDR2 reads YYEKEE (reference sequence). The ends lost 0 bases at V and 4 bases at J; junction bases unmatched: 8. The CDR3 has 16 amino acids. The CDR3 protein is CASSLAVQGGSDTQYF. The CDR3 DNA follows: TGTGCCAGCAGCTTGGCGGTCCAGGGAGGGTCAGATACGCAGTATTTT.

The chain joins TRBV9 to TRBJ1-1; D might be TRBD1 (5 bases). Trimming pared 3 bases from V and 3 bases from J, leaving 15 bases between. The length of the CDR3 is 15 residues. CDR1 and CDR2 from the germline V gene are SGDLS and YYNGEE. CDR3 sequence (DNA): TGTGCCAGCAGCGCCAGCCGGTTGGGGCACACTGAAGCTTTCTTT. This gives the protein CASSASRLGHTEAFF.

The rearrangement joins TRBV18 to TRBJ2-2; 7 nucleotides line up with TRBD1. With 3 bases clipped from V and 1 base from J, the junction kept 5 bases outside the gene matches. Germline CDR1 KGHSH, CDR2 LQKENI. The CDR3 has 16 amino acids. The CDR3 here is CASSPNRGENTGELFF. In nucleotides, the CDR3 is TGTGCCAGCTCACCGAACAGGGGCGAGAACACCGGGGAGCTGTTTTTT.

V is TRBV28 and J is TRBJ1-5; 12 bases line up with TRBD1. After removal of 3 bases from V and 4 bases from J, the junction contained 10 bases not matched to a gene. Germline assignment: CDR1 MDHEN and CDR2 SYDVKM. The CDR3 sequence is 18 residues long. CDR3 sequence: CASSFAPRDRGRNQPQHF. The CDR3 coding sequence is TGTGCCAGCAGTTTCGCCCCTCGGGACAGGGGGCGGAATCAGCCCCAGCATTTT.

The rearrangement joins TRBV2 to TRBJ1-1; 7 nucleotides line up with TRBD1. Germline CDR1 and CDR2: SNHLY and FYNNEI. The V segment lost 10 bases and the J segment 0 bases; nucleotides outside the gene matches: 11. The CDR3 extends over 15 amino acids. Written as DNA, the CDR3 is TGTGCCACCTCCCCGGGACAGAGGGTGAACACTGAAGCTTTCTTT. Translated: CATSPGQRVNTEAFF.